The text below deals with one T cell receptor (beta chain). The CDR3 spans 16 residues. J gave up 4 bases and V 6 bases, and 14 bases lay outside the gene matches. Germline V CDR1 and CDR2: SGHVS, FQNEAQ. This specimen comes from a study of beta chain features in type 1 diabetes. Naive, central memory, regulatory and stem cell-like memory cells within the CD4+ compartment were sorted using CD45RO/CCR7/CD25/CD127/CD95/CD27. cDNA synthesis used the whole RNA isolate, giving expressed TCRB sequences. For naive, central memory and regulatory T cell samples, reads averaged around 3.6 million. Assay used: immunoSEQ multiplex PCR; TCRdb lists only in-frame clones, some missing. The sample includes fewer than 900,000 clones, 15% to 20% seen only once; the top ten take 0.02% to 0.03%.

The sequenced sample was naive CD4+ T cells from blood. The chain joins TRBV7-8 to TRBJ2-5; 7 bases map to TRBD1. The TCR comes from a woman aged 18-29 years in good health. CDR3 protein: CASSPRNRGLAETQYF. The CDR3 nucleotides are TGTGCCAGCAGTCCCCGAAACAGGGGTCTTGCAGAGACCCAGTACTTC.